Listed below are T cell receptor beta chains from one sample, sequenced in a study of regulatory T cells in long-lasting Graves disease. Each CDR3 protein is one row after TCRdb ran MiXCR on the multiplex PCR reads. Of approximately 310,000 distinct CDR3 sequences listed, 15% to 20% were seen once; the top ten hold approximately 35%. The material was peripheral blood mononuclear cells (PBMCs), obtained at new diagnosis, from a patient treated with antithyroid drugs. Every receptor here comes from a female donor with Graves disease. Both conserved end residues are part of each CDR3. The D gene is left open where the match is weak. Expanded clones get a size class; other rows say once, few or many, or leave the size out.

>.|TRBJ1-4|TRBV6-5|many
CASSYRWGDEKLFF
TGTGCCAGCAGTTACCGGTGGGGGGATGAAAAACTGTTTTTT
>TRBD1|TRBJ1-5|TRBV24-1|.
CATSDDTGAGQPQHF
TGTGCCACCAGTGATGATACAGGGGCAGGGCAGCCCCAGCATTTT
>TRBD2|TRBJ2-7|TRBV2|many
CASSEGSGDYEQYF
TGTGCCAGCAGTGAAGGGAGCGGGGATTACGAGCAGTACTTC
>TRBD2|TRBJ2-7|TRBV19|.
CASSGTSGTRTYF
TGTGCCAGCTCCGGGACTAGCGGGACCCGGACGTACTTC
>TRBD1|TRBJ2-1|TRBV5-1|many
CASSWDRGPYNEQFF
TGCGCCAGCAGCTGGGACAGGGGCCCCTACAATGAGCAGTTCTTC
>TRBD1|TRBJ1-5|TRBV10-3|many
CAISESRGSDQPQHF
TGTGCCATCAGTGAGTCCAGGGGGAGCGATCAGCCCCAGCATTTT
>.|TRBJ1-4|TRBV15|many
CATSRDNRDGKLFF
TGTGCCACCAGCAGAGATAACAGGGACGGAAAACTGTTTTTT
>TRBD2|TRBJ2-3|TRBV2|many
CASSELAGGTGTQYF
TGTGCCAGCAGTGAACTAGCGGGAGGGACTGGTACGCAGTATTTT
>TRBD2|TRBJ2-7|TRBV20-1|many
CSARSGDDEQYF
TGCAGTGCTCGTAGCGGGGATGACGAGCAGTACTTC
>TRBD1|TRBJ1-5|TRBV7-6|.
CASSLVGTGGFTSNQPQHF
TGTGCCAGCAGCTTAGTGGGGACAGGGGGTTTTACTAGCAATCAGCCCCAGCATTTT
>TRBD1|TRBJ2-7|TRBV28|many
CASSFSIGWTGAYEQYF
TGTGCCAGCAGTTTTTCGATTGGGTGGACAGGGGCCTACGAGCAGTACTTC
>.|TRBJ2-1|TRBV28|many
CASSLGQFLGGGPNEQFF
TGTGCCAGCAGTTTAGGACAGTTCTTGGGCGGGGGACCCAATGAGCAGTTCTTC
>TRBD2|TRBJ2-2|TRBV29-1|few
CSAIRGGSGELFF
TGCAGCGCCATTCGGGGGGGTTCAGGGGAGCTGTTTTTT
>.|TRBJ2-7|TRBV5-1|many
CASSLIFGREQYF
TGCGCCAGCAGCTTGATTTTCGGGCGCGAGCAGTACTTC
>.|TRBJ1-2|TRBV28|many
CASSLGLSLGSYTF
TGTGCCAGCAGTTTAGGTCTTTCCCTGGGTAGCTACACCTTC
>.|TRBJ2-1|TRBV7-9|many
CASSLAGAANEQFF
TGTGCCAGCAGCTTAGCGGGAGCTGCCAATGAGCAGTTCTTC
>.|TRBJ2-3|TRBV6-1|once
CASSWGSSVYF
TGTGCCAGCTCTTGGGGGTCTAGCGTCTATTTT
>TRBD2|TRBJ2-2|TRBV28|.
CAGQGATSGRPPNTGELFF
TGTGCCGGACAGGGGGCGACTAGCGGGAGGCCGCCGAACACCGGGGAGCTGTTTTTT
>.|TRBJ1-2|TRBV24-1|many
CATSDPGSWGGYTF
TGTGCCACCAGTGACCCAGGTTCCTGGGGTGGCTACACCTTC
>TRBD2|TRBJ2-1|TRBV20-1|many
CSARDRSSGSTYNEQFF
TGCAGTGCTAGAGATCGCTCTAGCGGGTCCACCTACAATGAGCAGTTCTTC
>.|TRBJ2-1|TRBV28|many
CASRHPTTGGYNEQFF
TGTGCCAGCAGACACCCAACGACAGGAGGATACAATGAGCAGTTCTTC
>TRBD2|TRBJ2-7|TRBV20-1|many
CSAEAGGEDEQYF
TGCAGTGCCGAAGCGGGAGGAGAAGACGAGCAGTACTTC
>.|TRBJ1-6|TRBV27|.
CASGRGGARSPLHF
TGTGCCAGCGGGAGGGGGGGGGCTCGGTCACCCCTCCACTTT
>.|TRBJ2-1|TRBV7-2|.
CASSPSAGANEQFF
TGTGCCAGCAGCCCATCGGCGGGGGCTAATGAGCAGTTCTTC
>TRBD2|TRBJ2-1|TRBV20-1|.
CSASLDRASGNNEQFF
TGCAGTGCTAGTTTGGATAGGGCTAGCGGGAATAATGAGCAGTTCTTC
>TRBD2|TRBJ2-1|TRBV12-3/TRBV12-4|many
CASSKTGTSGANEQFF
TGTGCCAGCAGTAAAACCGGGACTAGCGGGGCCAATGAGCAGTTCTTC
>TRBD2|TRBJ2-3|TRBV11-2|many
CASRGGSWGKTDTQYF
TGTGCCAGCAGGGGCGGGAGTTGGGGAAAAACAGATACGCAGTATTTT
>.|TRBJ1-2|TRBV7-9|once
CASSFSVNYGYTF
TGTGCCAGCAGCTTTTCGGTTAACTATGGCTACACCTTC
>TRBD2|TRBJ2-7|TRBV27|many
CASSLSGTSGTLGLYF
TGTGCCAGCAGTTTATCGGGGACTAGCGGGACCTTAGGTCTGTACTTC
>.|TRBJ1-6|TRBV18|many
CASSPLGVTANSPLHF
TGTGCCAGCTCACCACTGGGGGTTACAGCCAATTCACCCCTCCACTTT
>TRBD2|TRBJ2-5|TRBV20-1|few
CSARDPGLAAESFWETQYF
TGCAGTGCTAGGGACCCGGGACTAGCGGCAGAGAGCTTCTGGGAGACCCAGTACTTC
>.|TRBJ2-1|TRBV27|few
CASSPGSAWDEQFF
TGTGCCAGCAGTCCGGGGTCCGCGTGGGATGAGCAGTTCTTC
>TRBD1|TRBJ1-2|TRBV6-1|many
CASSEGTVSNYGYTF
TGTGCCAGCAGTGAGGGGACAGTTTCTAACTATGGCTACACCTTC
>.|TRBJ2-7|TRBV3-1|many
CASRGSPGAPYEQYF
TGTGCCAGCCGGGGCTCCCCGGGGGCACCCTACGAGCAGTACTTC
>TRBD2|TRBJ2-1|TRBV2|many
CASSEGTSGGNEQFF
TGTGCCAGCAGTGAAGGGACTAGCGGGGGCAATGAGCAGTTCTTC
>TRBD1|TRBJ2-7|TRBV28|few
CASSTDGQGHEQYF
TGTGCCAGCAGTACTGATGGACAGGGGCACGAGCAGTACTTC
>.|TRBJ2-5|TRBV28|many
CASSSRHSETQYF
TGTGCCAGCAGTTCTAGACATTCGGAGACCCAGTACTTC
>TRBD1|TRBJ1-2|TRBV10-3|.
CAVRTGEPNYGYTF
TGTGCCGTCCGGACAGGGGAACCTAACTATGGCTACACCTTC